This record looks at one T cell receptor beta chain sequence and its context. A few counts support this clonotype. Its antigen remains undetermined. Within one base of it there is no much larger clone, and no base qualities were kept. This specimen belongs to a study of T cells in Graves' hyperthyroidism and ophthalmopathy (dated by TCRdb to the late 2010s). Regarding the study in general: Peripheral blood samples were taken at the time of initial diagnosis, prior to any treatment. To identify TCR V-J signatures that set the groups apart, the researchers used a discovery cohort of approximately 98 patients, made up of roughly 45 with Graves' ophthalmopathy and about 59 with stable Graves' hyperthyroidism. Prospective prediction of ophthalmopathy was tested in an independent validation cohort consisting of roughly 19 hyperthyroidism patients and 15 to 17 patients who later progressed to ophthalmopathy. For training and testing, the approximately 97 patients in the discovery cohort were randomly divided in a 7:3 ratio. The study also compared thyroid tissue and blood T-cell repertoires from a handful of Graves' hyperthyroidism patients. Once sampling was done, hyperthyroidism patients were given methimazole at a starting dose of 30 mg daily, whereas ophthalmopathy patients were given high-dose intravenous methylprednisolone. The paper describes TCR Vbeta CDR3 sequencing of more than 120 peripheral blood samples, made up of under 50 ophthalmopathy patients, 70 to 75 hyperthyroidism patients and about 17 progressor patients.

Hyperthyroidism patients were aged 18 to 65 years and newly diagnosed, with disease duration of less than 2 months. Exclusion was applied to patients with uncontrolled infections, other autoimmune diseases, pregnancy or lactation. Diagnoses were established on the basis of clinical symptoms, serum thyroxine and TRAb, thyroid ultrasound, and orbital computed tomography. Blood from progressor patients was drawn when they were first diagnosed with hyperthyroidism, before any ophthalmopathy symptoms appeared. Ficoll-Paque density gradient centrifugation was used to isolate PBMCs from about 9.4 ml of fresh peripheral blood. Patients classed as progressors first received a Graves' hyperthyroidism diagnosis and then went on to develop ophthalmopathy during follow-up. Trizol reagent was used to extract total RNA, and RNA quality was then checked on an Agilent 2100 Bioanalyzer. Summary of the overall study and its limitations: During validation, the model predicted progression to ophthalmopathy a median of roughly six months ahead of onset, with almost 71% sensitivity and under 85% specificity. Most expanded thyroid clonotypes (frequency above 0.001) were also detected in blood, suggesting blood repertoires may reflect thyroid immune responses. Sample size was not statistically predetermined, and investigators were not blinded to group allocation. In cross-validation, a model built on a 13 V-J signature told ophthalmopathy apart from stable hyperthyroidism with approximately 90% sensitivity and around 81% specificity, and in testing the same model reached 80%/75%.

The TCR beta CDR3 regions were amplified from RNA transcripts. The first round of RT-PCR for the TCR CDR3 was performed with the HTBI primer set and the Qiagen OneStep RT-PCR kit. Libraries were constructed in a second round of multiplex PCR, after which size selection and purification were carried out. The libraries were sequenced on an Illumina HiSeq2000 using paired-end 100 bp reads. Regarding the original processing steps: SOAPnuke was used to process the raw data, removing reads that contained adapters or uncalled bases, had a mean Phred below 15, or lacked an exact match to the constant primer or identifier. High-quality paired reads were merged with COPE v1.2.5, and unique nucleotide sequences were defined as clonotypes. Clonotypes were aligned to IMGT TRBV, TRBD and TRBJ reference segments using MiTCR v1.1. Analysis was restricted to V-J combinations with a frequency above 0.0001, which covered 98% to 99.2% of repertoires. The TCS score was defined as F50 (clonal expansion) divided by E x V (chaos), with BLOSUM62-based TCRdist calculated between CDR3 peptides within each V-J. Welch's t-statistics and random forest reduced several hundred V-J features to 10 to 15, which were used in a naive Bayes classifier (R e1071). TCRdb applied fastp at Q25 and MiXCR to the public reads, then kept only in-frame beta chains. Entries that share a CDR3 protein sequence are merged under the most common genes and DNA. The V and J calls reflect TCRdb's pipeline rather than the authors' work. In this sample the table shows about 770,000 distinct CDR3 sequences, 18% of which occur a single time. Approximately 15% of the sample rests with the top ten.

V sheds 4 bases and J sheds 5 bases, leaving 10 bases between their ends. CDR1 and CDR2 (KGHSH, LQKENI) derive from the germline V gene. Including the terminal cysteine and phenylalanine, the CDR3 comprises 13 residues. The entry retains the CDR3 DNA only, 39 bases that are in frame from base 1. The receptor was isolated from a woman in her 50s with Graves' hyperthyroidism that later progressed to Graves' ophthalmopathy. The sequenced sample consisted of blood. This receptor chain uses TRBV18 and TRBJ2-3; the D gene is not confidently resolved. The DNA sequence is TGTGCCAGCTCACTAGGAGCTGGAGATACGCAGTATTTT. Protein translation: CASSLGAGDTQYF.